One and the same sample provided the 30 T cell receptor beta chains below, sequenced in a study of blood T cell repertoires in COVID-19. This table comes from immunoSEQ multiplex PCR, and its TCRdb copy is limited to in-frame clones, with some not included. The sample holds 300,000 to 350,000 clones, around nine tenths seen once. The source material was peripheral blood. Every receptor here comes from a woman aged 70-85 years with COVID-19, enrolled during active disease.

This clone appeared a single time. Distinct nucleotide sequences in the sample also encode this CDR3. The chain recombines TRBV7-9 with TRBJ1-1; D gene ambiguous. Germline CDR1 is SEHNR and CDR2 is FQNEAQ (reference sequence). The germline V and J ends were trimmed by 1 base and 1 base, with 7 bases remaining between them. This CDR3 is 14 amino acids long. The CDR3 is CASSLGGGNTEAFF. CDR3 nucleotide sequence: TGTGCCAGCAGCTTAGGAGGTGGGAACACTGAAGCTTTCTTT.

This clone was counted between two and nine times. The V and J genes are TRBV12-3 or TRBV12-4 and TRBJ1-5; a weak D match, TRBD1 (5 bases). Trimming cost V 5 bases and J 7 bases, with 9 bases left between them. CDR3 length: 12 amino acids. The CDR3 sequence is CASSPGRQPQHF. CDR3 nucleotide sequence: TGTGCCAGCAGTCCAGGGAGGCAGCCCCAGCATTTT.

CDR3 in amino acids: CAWSAPSGQGTGANVLTF. CDR3 in DNA: TGTGCCTGGAGCGCGCCTTCGGGACAGGGCACTGGGGCCAACGTCCTGACTTTC. V is TRBV30 and J is TRBJ2-6, with 9 bases matching TRBD1. Germline V gene sequence: CDR1 GTSNPN, CDR2 SVGIG (reference sequence). V gave up 3 bases and J gave up 2 bases; unmatched junction bases: 11. CDR3 length: 18 amino acids.

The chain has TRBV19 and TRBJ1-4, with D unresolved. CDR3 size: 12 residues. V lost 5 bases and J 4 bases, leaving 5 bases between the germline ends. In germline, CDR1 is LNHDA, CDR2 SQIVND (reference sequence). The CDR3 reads CASSQVNEKLFF. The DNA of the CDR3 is TGTGCCAGTAGTCAGGTTAATGAAAAACTGTTTTTT. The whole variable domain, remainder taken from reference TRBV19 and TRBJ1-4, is DGGITQSPKYLFRKEGQNVTLSCEQNLNHDAMYWYRQDPGQGLRLIYYSQIVNDFQKGDIAEGYSVSREKKESFPLTVTSAQKNPTAFYLCASSQVNEKLFFGSGTQLSVL.

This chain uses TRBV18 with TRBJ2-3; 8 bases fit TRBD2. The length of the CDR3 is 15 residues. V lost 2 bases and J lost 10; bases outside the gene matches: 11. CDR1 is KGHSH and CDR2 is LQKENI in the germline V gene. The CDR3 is CASSPDGGAGLAQYF. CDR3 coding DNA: TGTGCCAGCTCACCAGACGGGGGGGCCGGGTTAGCGCAGTATTTT.

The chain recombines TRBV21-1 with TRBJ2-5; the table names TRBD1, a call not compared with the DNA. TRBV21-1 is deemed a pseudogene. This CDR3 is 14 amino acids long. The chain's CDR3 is CASSLQGVGETQYF. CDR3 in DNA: TGTGCCAGCAGCTTACAGGGGGTGGGGGAGACCCAGTACTTC.

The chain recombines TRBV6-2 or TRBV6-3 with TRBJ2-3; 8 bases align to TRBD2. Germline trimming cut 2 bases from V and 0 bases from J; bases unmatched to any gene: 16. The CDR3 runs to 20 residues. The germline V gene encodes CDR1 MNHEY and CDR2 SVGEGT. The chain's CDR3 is CASSYAPGQLAGLSTDTQYF. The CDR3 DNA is TGTGCCAGCAGTTACGCGCCGGGACAATTAGCGGGGCTAAGCACAGATACGCAGTATTTT.

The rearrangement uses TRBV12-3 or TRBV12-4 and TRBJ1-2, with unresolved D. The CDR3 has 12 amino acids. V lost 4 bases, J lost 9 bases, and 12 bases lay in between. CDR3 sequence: CASSYEGRSYTF. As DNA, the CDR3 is TGTGCCAGCAGTTATGAGGGAAGGAGCTACACCTTC.

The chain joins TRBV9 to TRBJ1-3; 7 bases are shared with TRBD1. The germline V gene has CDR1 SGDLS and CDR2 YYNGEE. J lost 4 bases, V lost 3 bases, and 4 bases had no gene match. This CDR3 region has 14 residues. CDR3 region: CASSGVGGGNTIYF. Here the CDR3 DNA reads TGTGCCAGCAGCGGTGTAGGGGGCGGAAACACCATATATTTT.

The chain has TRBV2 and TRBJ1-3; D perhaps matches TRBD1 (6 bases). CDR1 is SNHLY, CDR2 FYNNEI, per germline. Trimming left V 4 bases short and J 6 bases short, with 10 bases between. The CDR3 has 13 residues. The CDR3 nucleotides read TGTGCCAGCAGTGCCAGGGGAGAAAACACCATATATTTT. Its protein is CASSARGENTIYF.

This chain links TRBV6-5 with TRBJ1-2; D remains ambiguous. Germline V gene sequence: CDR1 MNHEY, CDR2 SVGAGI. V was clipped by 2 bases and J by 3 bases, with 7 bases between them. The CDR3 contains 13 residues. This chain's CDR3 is CASSYLPYYGYTF. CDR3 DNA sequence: TGTGCCAGCAGTTACCTCCCTTACTATGGCTACACCTTC.

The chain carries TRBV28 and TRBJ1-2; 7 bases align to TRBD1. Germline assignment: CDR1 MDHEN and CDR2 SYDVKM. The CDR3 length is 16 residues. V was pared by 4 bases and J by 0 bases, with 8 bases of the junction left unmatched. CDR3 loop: CASSSPGTDTNYGYTF. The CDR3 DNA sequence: TGTGCCAGCAGTTCCCCCGGGACAGATACTAACTATGGCTACACCTTC.

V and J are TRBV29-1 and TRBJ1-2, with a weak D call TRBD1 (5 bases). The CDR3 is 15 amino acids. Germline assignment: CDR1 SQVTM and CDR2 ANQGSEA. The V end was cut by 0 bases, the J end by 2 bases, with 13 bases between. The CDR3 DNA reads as TGCAGCGTTGAAGATCGTGACAGAGAGAACTATGGCTACACCTTC. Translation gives CSVEDRDRENYGYTF.

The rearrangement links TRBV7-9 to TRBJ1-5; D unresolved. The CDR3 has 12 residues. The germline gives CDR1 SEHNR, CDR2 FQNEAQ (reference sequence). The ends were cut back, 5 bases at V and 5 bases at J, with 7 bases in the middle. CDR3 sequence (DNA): TGTGCCAGCAGCCGTCCAGATCAGCCCCAGCATTTT. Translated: CASSRPDQPQHF.

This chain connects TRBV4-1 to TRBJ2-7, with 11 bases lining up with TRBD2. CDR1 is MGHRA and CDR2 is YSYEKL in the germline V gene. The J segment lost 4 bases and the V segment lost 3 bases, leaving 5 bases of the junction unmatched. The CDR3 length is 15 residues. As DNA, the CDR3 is TGCGCCAGCAGCCAGTCCGGGACTAGCGGATACGAGCAGTACTTC. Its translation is CASSQSGTSGYEQYF.

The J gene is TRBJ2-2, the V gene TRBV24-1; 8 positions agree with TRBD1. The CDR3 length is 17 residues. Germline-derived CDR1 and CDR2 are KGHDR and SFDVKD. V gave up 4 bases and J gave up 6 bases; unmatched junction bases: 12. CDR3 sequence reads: CATSERSGQVMAGELFF. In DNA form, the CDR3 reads TGTGCCACCAGTGAGCGTTCGGGACAGGTGATGGCCGGGGAGCTGTTTTTT.

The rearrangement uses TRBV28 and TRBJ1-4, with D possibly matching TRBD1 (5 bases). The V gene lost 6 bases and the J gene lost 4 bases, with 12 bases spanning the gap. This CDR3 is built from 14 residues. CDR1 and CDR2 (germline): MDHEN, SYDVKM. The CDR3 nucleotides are TGTGCCAGCAGCCTTCGACAGAGTAATGAAAAACTGTTTTTT. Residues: CASSLRQSNEKLFF.

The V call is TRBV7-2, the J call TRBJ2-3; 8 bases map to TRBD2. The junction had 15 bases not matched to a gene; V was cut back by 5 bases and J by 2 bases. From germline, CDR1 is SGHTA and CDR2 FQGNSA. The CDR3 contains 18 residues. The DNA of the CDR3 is TGTGCCAGCAGCGGAGACCGCATTAGAGCGGGGGTCACAGATACGCAGTATTTT. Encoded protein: CASSGDRIRAGVTDTQYF.

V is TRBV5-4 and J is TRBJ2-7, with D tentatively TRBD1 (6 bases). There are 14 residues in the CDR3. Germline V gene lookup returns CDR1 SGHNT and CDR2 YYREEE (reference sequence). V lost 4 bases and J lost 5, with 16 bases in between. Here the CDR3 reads CASSHKQGTNEQYF. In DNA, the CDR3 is TGTGCCAGCAGCCATAAACAGGGTACAAACGAGCAGTACTTC. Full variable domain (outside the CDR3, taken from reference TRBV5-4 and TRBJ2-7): ETGVTQSPTHLIKTRGQQVTLRCSSQSGHNTVSWYQQALGQGPQFIFQYYREEENGRGNFPPRFSGLQFPNYSSELNVNALELDDSALYLCASSHKQGTNEQYFGPGTRLTVT.

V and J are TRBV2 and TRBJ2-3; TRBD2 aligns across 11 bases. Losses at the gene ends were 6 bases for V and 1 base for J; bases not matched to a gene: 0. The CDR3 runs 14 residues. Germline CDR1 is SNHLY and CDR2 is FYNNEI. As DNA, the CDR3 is TGTGCCAGCAGACTAGCGGGAGGCACAGATACGCAGTATTTT. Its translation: CASRLAGGTDTQYF. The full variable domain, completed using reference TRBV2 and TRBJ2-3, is EPEVTQTPSHQVTQMGQEVILRCVPISNHLYFYWYRQILGQKVEFLVSFYNNEISEKSEIFDDQFSVERPDGSNFTLKIRSTKLEDSAMYFCASRLAGGTDTQYFGPGTRLTVL.

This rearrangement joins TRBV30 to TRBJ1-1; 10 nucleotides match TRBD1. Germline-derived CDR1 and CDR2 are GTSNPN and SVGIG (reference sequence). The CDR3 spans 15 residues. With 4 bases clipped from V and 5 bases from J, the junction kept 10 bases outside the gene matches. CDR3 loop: CAWTSRTGGGTEAFF. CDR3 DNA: TGTGCCTGGACCTCCAGGACAGGGGGAGGGACTGAAGCTTTCTTT.

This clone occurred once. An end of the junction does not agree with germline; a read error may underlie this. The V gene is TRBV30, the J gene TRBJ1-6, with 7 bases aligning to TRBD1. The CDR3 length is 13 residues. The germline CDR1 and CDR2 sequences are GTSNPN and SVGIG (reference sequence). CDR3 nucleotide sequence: TGTGCCTCGAGTCCGGGACAGAATTCACCCCTCCACTTT. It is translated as CASSPGQNSPLHF.

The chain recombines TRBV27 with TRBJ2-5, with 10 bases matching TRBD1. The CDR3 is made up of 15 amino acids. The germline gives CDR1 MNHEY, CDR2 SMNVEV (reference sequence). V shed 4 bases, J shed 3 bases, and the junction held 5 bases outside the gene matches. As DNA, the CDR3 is TGTGCCAGCAGTTCGACAGGGGGCGAAAAAGAGACCCAGTACTTC. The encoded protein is CASSSTGGEKETQYF.

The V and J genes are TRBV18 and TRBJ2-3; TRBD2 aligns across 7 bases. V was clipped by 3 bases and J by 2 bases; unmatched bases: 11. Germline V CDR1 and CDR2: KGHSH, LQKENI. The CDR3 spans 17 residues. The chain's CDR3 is CASSPGTTLPLTDTQYF. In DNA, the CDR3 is TGTGCCAGCTCACCCGGGACTACCCTTCCACTCACAGATACGCAGTATTTT. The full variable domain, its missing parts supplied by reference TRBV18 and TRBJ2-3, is NAGVMQNPRHLVRRRGQEARLRCSPMKGHSHVYWYRQLPEEGLKFMVYLQKENIIDESGMPKERFSAEFPKEGPSILRIQQVVRGDSAAYFCASSPGTTLPLTDTQYFGPGTRLTVL.

In nucleotides, the CDR3 is TGCGCCAGCAGCTTGACACAGTTCTCCTACGAGCAGTACTTC. Translation: CASSLTQFSYEQYF. This chain links TRBV5-1 with TRBJ2-5; D uncertain. The J call is uncertain, as TRBJ2-7 better fits the DNA end. From germline, CDR1 is SGHRS and CDR2 YFSETQ. The CDR3 is made up of 14 amino acids.

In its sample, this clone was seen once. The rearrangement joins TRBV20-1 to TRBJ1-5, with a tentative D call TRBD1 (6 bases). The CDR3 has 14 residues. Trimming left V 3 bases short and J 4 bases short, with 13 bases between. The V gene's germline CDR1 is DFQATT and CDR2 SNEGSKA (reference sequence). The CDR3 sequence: CSASTHRGNQPQHF. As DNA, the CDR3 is TGCAGTGCTAGTACACATAGGGGGAATCAGCCCCAGCATTTT.

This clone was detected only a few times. This CDR3 is CASSLGGADTIYF. The CDR3 DNA sequence: TGTGCCAGCAGCTTAGGGGGGGCAGACACCATATATTTT. This chain uses TRBV5-6 with TRBJ1-3, with a weak D call TRBD1 (6 bases). The CDR3 contains 13 residues. From germline, CDR1 is SGHDT and CDR2 YYEEEE. V shed 2 bases and J shed 8 bases, with 11 bases lying between them. Full variable domain (missing parts from reference TRBV5-6 and TRBJ1-3): DAGVTQSPTHLIKTRGQQVTLRCSPKSGHDTVSWYQQALGQGPQFIFQYYEEEERQRGNFPDRFSGHQFPNYSSELNVNALLLGDSALYLCASSLGGADTIYFGEGSWLTVV.

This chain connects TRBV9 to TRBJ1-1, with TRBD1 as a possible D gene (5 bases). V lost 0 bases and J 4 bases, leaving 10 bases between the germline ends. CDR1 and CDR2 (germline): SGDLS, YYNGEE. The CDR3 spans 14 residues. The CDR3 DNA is TGTGCCAGCAGCGTAGAAGGGGATGTCACTGAAGCTTTCTTT. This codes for CASSVEGDVTEAFF.

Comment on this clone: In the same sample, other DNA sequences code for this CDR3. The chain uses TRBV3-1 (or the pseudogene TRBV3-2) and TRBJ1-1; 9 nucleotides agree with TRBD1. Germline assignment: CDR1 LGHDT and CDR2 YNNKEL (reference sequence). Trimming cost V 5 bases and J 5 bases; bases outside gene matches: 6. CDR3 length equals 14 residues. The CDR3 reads CASSLGQGGTEAFF. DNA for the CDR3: TGTGCCAGCAGCTTGGGACAGGGAGGAACTGAAGCTTTCTTT.

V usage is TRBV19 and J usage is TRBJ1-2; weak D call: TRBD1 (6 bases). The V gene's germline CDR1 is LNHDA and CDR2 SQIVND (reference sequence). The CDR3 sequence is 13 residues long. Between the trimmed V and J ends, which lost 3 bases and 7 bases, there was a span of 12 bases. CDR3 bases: TGTGCCAGTAGTATTAGTACAGGGACTGGCTACACCTTC. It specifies CASSISTGTGYTF.